This record looks at one T cell receptor beta chain sequence and its context. Germline CDR1 reads SEHNR; CDR2 reads FQNEAQ (reference sequence). The CDR3 contains 15 residues. V was shortened by 0 bases and J by 6 bases, with 15 bases between the two germline ends. This specimen comes from a study of blood T cell repertoires in COVID-19. The authors' processing: It was from reference gene primer amplification that nucleated cell counts were estimated. Libraries were prepared by immunoSEQ multiplex PCR; TCRdb keeps only in-frame clonotypes and omits some of them. V and J calls and clone size come straight from that table; D and trimming were deduced from the DNA. The table records around 68,000 clones, 65% to 90% of them present only once.

The chain joins TRBV7-9 to TRBJ2-7; tentative D call: TRBD2 (5 bases). The TCR was taken from a man older than 75 with acute or convalescent COVID-19. Sample: peripheral blood. The DNA of the CDR3 is TGTGCCAGCAGCTTAGCTCTAGCCCAGTTGTCCGAGCAGTACTTC. As protein: CASSLALAQLSEQYF.